This T cell receptor (beta chain) was sequenced in a study of cytomegalovirus exposure and HLA in healthy donors (dated by TCRdb to the late 2010s). About the investigation overall: An earlier analysis of several hundred of the donors reported roughly 270 Gb of sequence data and 117 million unique TCR beta sequences from around 200 million T cells. An earlier analysis of some 600 of the donors applied high-throughput TCR beta sequencing to assess whether each TCR beta V gene segment acted as functional or pseudogenic. To predict cytomegalovirus infection status, the study brought together high-throughput TCR immunosequencing, statistical association of individual TCRs with disease status, and machine learning. A later genetic analysis took genome-wide SNP genotypes for 398 of the 666 donors and used that subset as a discovery cohort. Every discovery cohort repertoire had been produced on one sequencing platform. The study used immunosequencing to profile the T cell repertoires of several hundred subjects and linked those repertoires to cytomegalovirus serostatus. Rather than using new phenotypic data, the later analysis identified candidate immune exposures from TCR beta sequences and from how often those sequences occurred across donors. Roughly 5 DR-DQ haplotypes were handled as single units for association and clustering because linkage in the cohort was strong. Among around 400 genotyped donors of the cohort, an average of about 240,000 unique TCR beta nucleotide sequences were sequenced per donor, around a sixth of them non-productive. HLA typing covered class I and class II loci at four-digit resolution. Donor age, sex, ethnicity and CMV serostatus were compiled alongside the repertoire data. About 300 gigabases of sequencing data and 80 million or so unique TCR sequences were included in an early release covering roughly 700 HLA-typed donors. Typing coverage differed by locus: A, B, C, DRB1 and DQB1 were typed in about 629-640 donors, DQA1 in 522, DPA1 in some 600, and DPB1 in around 490. The genetic ancestry cluster associated with self-reported Caucasian donors included 81% of the roughly 390 genotyped donors. A later analysis re-examined previously published TCR beta repertoires from roughly 650 donors and added high-resolution HLA genotyping to investigate patterns of TCR occurrence. In addition to the first cohort of 650 to 750 subjects, a separate validation cohort of 120 different subjects was used. The study aimed to test whether cataloging public T cell receptors could reveal signatures of past pathogen exposure.

Via the germline V gene (reference sequence), CDR1 is SEHNR and CDR2 FQNEAQ. V is pared back by 0 bases and J by 5 bases, with 3 bases lying between the germline termini. Inclusive of the bounding cysteine and phenylalanine, the CDR3 is 12 residues long. The kept DNA is CDR3 alone, 36 bases in frame from the first base. In total, about 650 healthy bone marrow donors made up the cohort. All cohort members were sampled while nominally healthy, although unrecorded immune exposures were likely present. The donor was CMV seropositive and belonged to the group of some 290 seropositive cohort members. Each donor provided a peripheral blood sample, and peripheral blood mononuclear cells were used for TCR beta sequencing. The Qiagen DNeasy Blood Extraction Kit was used to extract genomic DNA from the blood cell samples. The library was built by means of the immunoSEQ multiplex PCR assay. The multiplex PCR relied on a mix of 60 forward primers for TCR Vbeta segments and 13 reverse primers for TCR Jbeta segments. A multiplex PCR assay on genomic DNA amplified the CDR3 region of rearranged TCR beta genes. Amplified TCR beta libraries were sequenced as 87-base-pair reads on the Illumina HiSeq System. The authors processed their data as follows. A later analysis tallied 70 million to 100 million unique TCR beta chains across the 550 to 850 repertoires, and some 10 million of those chains were shared by two or more donors. Raw reads were error-corrected and collapsed into unique sequences with a nearest-neighbor algorithm that merged closely related sequences to remove PCR and sequencing errors. CDR3 sequences were aligned to IMGT reference sequences to assign V, D and J gene segments. For a sequence to be retained, a match of at least six nucleotides to both a V gene segment and a J gene segment was required. A rearrangement counted as productive if the CDR3 had no stop codons and remained in frame with V and J, and every other rearrangement counted as non-productive. CDR3 was defined by IMGT convention, running from the second conserved V-encoded cysteine to the conserved J-encoded phenylalanine. In an earlier analysis of more than 550 of the donors, sequences lacking an unambiguous match to a single V gene segment were excluded. In an earlier analysis of 450 to 700 of the donors, V segments were called functional above 56.7% productive rearrangements and were called segregating when the between-donor standard deviation exceeded 5%. A statistical classification framework was built to diagnose cytomegalovirus status from the catalog of TCR beta chain sequences. In a later analysis, TCR nucleotide sequences were compared against IMGT/GENE-DB human TR gene sequences so that V and J genes could be assigned. A later analysis assigned CDR3 sequences and most-parsimonious VDJ recombination scenarios with the TCRdist pipeline. In a later analysis, every TCR beta chain was defined by the combination of its CDR3 amino acid sequence and its V-gene family, and reads without a unique V-gene family were dropped. To address suspected cross-contamination and a sequencing artifact, a later analysis removed 450 to 700 highly shared, low-generation-probability nucleotide sequences. A later analysis calculated a clonal expansion index for each public chain from normalized within-repertoire ranks of inferred template counts. In a later analysis, generation probabilities were computed with a VDJ recombination model fitted to out-of-frame rearrangements, and the resulting probabilities were checked against IGoR. In a later analysis, TCR-TCR, TCR-HLA and TCR-CMV co-occurrence was scored with hypergeometric tests, and a repertoire-size bias correction was applied to TCR pairs. To estimate false discovery rates, a later analysis permuted the HLA or CMV assignments 20 times. In a later analysis, co-occurring TCRs were grouped using DBSCAN, and TCRdist sequence similarity was added for clustering within HLA-allele-positive subsets. For co-occurrence clustering, repertoires with fewer than 30,000 or more than 120,000 public chains were excluded, along with roughly five repertoires with anomalous nucleotide sharing. TCRdb took over this immuneACCESS table, retaining in-frame rearrangements with V and J assigned. Such tables are incomplete; in checked studies, under half of the missing clones stem from an unresolved V gene, and the remainder is unexplained. D and trimming were read from the DNA, whereas the V and J calls and clone size are those reported in that table. Here the sample has 55,000 to 70,000 clones; roughly 71% occur a single time. Together, the top ten hold over 8.5% of the sample.

In regard to this clone: Its antigen remains undetermined. No base quality information exists; no much larger clone differs at one position.

The research as a whole found: Immune exposure information for the cohort was limited to CMV serostatus. A later genetic analysis reported fewer N-insertions in productive TCRs among donors in an Asian-associated ancestry cluster than the roughly 650-donor mean. An earlier analysis of 450 to 750 of the donors showed that most TCR beta V segments appeared in productive rearrangements either about 90% or about 30% of the time, which broadly matched IMGT annotations. Most TCR sequences were observed very rarely across donors, whereas some public TCRs were present in many individuals. A later analysis associated some 17,000 TCR beta sequences with specific HLA alleles at a false discovery rate of 0.05. According to a later analysis, parvovirus B19, influenza, CMV and Epstein-Barr virus appeared linked to several top co-occurrence clusters. A later analysis found that TCR association rates varied across HLA loci, with DRB1 alleles showing the most associated TCRs and HLA-C alleles the fewest. Linkage disequilibrium might explain the correlated functional status among segregating V segments, but an unknown experimental factor could not be ruled out. In a later analysis, most CMV-associated TCR beta chains were found to appear HLA-restricted, with HLA associations seemingly driven largely by CMV exposure. Three of the identified cytomegalovirus-associated TCR beta chains were confirmed in vitro to be specific for cytomegalovirus antigens. Compared with equally common non-associated chains, HLA-associated TCR beta chains in a later analysis were more clonally expanded and had lower generation probabilities. The presence/absence analyses assumed that sequencing depth was roughly uniform across donors, and that assumption may not be true. Cytomegalovirus status was reported to be diagnosed by the classifier with high specificity and sensitivity in both the original and validation cohorts. An association between a missense DCLRE1C variant and V-gene and J-gene trimming of TCR beta chains was found in a later genetic analysis and replicated in an independent cohort. A total of fewer than 200 TCR beta chains were listed by the study as associated with cytomegalovirus. The sequencing pipeline was judged likely to have produced a cluster of highly shared sequence variants as a technical artifact. The 87-base-pair reads could not distinguish some IMGT-functional V segments, including TRBV6-2 and TRBV6-3, so those segments were excluded. The earlier analysis of about 600 of the donors excluded over 15 rarely observed V segments, including chromosome 9 orphons, because counts were too low. A further reported finding was that TCR beta sequences accurately predicted the HLA-A and HLA-B alleles for most subjects in the first cohort. Only TCR beta chains were sequenced in this cohort, and the absence of alpha or paired-chain data limited detectable features. Strong co-occurrence of HLA alleles, especially DR and DQ, made assigning TCR associations to individual alleles difficult. The authors suggested that the approach could potentially be extended to other disease states and immunological phenotypes. Because some donors lacked HLA typing at each locus, the association tests relied only on the typed subset.

The chain was built from TRBV7-9 and TRBJ2-3, with no confident D gene call. This sequence originates from a woman between 55 and 75 years old in good health and CMV-seropositive. Specimen: PBMCs. CDR3 protein: CASSLARDTQYF. The DNA sequence is as follows: TGTGCCAGCAGCTTAGCGCGAGATACGCAGTATTTT. When the CDR3 is completed using the reference TRBV7-9 and TRBJ2-3 genes on either side, the full variable domain is DTGVSQNPRHKITKRGQNVTFRCDPISEHNRLYWYRQTLGQGPEFLTYFQNEAQLEKSRLLSDRFSAERPKGSFSTLEIQRTEQGDSAMYLCASSLARDTQYFGPGTRLTVL.